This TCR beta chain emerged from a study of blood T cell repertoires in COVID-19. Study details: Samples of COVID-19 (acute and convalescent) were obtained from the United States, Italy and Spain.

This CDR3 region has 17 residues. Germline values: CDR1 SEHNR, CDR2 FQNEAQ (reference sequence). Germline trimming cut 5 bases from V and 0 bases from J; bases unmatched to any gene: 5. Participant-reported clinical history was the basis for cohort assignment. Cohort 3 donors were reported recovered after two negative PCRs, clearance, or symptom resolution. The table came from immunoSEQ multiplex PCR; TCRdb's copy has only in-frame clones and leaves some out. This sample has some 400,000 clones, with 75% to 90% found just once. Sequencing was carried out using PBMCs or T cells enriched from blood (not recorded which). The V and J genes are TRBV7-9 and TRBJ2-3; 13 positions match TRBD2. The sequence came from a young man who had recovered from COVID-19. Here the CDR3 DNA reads TGTGCCAGCAGCCGGACTAGCGGGAGTAGGAGCACAGATACGCAGTATTTT. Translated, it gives CASSRTSGSRSTDTQYF.